Below, one T cell receptor beta chain is given with its context. Its antigen is still unknown. The entry originates in a study of PD-1 blockade in classical Hodgkin lymphoma. V was pared by 6 bases and J by 4 bases, with 4 bases between. Germline values: CDR1 MNHEY, CDR2 SVGAGI. CDR3 length: 11 amino acids. Study-wide results and limits: By C4D1 there was a significant rise in CD4+ TCR diversity but not in CD8+ TCR diversity. The baseline diversity of complete responders showed similarity to that of newly diagnosed patients. Diminished baseline TCR diversity has been reported in newly diagnosed patients relative to healthy donors.

TCRdb's copy holds only in-frame clones and misses some; the assay was immunoSEQ multiplex PCR. In the table there are some 25,000 clones, around 80% of which are singletons. Each of the patients experienced relapse following autologous stem cell transplantation, and their brentuximab vedotin exposure differed. This TCR came from a human donor with classical Hodgkin lymphoma. Here the sequenced sample was peripheral blood mononuclear cells (PBMCs), taken at baseline. The chain joins TRBV6-5 to TRBJ1-3; no firm D call. CDR3 coding DNA: TGTGCCAGCAGGTCGGGAAACACCATATATTTT. The encoded protein is CASRSGNTIYF.